This T cell receptor (beta chain) comes out of a study of human T cells and chemical hapten exposure (dated by TCRdb to the early 2020s). For context, the study as a whole: For sensitization, 2% DPC in acetone was applied to an approximately 2 cm by approximately 2 cm area of upper inner arm skin. Weekly therapeutic DPC doses were additionally applied to the scalp of patients throughout the approximately 23-week study period. Patch testing on the upper back used Finn chambers containing 0.01% DPC, with scoring done after 6 days according to International Contact Dermatitis Research Group standards. Most of the patients in the cohort were female, and the cohort covered alopecia areata with under or over 50% scalp involvement, alopecia totalis and alopecia universalis. Libraries were pooled for sequencing, and per-sample TCR yields varied mainly because of small differences in library volumes within the pool. Peripheral blood TCR repertoire changes were tracked in vivo in alopecia patients during primary and secondary sensitization to the hapten diphenylcyclopropenone (DPC). Blood was sampled from patients pre-sensitization (week 0) and at 2, 6 and about 24 weeks after DPC sensitization. Twenty-nine alopecia patients provided blood for TCR sequencing at one to four time points (pre-sensitization, 2, 6 and 24 weeks).

Per the publication, the time point label means: patch test 2, 6 weeks after DPC sensitization. This specimen's treatment or condition label, interpreted: therapeutic diphenylcyclopropenone sensitization with weekly scalp DPC. Blood at each patch-test visit was drawn before the patch test was applied. To be eligible, patients had to be aged 18 to 70, diagnosed with alopecia and judged suitable for DPC therapy, while pregnant patients were excluded. Total RNA was extracted from unfractionated whole blood collected in Tempus Blood RNA tubes. The cysteine opens and the phenylalanine closes a CDR3 of 15 amino acids. Of the read, only the CDR3 DNA is kept; its 45 bases are in frame from base 1. Germline trimming: 0 bases from V, 5 bases from J; junction bases outside gene matches: 5. As encoded in the germline V gene, CDR1 is MGHRA while CDR2 is YSYEKL. Here is what the overall study found, with its caveats: Repeated subsampling changed both the strength of the expansion versus patch-test correlation and the threshold at which that correlation became significant. Compared with pre-sensitization or healthy control sets, expanded TCRs formed significantly more large CDR3 similarity clusters, which is consistent with antigen-driven responses. Patch test score was positively correlated with the number of PT1 expanded TCRs, with significance at thresholds 8, 16 and 32 but not at 4. No change with DPC sensitization was found in the number of TCRs above 1 in 1000 frequency, and no evidence of global repertoire structure alterations was found. Because all patients had alopecia, a presumed autoimmune disease, the immune response of the patients might differ from that of healthy individuals.

A few counts support this clonotype. Its antigen is unknown. One base away there is no much larger clone; base qualities are not given. Library creation used RACE. The sequencer was a NextSeq 500. During library preparation, unique molecular identifiers were attached to individual cDNA molecules so that TCRs could be counted in a quantitative, reproducible way. For every blood RNA sample, sequencing covered both the TCR alpha and TCR beta chains. The published analysis was carried out like this. Samples had a median of about 96,000 TCRs, with a range from roughly 20,000 to 690,600. The Decombinator software suite was used to annotate V, J and CDR3 in the TCR reads. Every sample was subsampled to the same number of TCRs (28,000) for the PS versus PT1 abundance plots. Expanded TCRs were defined as absent before sensitization and observed at least eight times at the 2-week time point. In TCRdb, the public reads were trimmed at Q25 with fastp and aligned with MiXCR, with productive beta chains retained. Identical CDR3 proteins give one entry, which carries the most common genes and DNA. The V and J calls and clone size are TCRdb's, not the authors'. Recorded for this sample are about 140,000 distinct CDR3 sequences; approximately 10% of them occurred a single time. Approximately 1.3% of the sample is held by the ten biggest clonotypes.

The TCR originated in a woman in her forties or fifties with alopecia areata. Some clones in this sample may be carry-over from other donors' samples. The chain couples TRBV4-1 to TRBJ2-5; the central 8 bases match TRBD1. The sample consisted of whole blood, taken in connection with sensitization to the hapten diphenylcyclopropenone (DPC). The encoded CDR3 is CASSQDGQGMETQYF. The DNA is TGCGCCAGCAGCCAAGATGGACAGGGTATGGAGACCCAGTACTTC.